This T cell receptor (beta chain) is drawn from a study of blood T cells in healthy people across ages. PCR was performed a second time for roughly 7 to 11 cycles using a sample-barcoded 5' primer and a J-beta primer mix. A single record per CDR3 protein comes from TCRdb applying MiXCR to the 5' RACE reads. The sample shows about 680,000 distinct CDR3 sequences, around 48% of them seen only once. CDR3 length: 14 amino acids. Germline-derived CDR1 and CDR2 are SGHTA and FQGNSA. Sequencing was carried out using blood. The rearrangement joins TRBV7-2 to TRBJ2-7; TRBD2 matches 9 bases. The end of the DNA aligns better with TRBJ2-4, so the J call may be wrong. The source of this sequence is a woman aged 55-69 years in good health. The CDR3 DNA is TGTGCCAGCAAAAGAGAGAGCGGGAGGCACATTCAGTACTTC. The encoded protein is CASKRESGRHIQYF.